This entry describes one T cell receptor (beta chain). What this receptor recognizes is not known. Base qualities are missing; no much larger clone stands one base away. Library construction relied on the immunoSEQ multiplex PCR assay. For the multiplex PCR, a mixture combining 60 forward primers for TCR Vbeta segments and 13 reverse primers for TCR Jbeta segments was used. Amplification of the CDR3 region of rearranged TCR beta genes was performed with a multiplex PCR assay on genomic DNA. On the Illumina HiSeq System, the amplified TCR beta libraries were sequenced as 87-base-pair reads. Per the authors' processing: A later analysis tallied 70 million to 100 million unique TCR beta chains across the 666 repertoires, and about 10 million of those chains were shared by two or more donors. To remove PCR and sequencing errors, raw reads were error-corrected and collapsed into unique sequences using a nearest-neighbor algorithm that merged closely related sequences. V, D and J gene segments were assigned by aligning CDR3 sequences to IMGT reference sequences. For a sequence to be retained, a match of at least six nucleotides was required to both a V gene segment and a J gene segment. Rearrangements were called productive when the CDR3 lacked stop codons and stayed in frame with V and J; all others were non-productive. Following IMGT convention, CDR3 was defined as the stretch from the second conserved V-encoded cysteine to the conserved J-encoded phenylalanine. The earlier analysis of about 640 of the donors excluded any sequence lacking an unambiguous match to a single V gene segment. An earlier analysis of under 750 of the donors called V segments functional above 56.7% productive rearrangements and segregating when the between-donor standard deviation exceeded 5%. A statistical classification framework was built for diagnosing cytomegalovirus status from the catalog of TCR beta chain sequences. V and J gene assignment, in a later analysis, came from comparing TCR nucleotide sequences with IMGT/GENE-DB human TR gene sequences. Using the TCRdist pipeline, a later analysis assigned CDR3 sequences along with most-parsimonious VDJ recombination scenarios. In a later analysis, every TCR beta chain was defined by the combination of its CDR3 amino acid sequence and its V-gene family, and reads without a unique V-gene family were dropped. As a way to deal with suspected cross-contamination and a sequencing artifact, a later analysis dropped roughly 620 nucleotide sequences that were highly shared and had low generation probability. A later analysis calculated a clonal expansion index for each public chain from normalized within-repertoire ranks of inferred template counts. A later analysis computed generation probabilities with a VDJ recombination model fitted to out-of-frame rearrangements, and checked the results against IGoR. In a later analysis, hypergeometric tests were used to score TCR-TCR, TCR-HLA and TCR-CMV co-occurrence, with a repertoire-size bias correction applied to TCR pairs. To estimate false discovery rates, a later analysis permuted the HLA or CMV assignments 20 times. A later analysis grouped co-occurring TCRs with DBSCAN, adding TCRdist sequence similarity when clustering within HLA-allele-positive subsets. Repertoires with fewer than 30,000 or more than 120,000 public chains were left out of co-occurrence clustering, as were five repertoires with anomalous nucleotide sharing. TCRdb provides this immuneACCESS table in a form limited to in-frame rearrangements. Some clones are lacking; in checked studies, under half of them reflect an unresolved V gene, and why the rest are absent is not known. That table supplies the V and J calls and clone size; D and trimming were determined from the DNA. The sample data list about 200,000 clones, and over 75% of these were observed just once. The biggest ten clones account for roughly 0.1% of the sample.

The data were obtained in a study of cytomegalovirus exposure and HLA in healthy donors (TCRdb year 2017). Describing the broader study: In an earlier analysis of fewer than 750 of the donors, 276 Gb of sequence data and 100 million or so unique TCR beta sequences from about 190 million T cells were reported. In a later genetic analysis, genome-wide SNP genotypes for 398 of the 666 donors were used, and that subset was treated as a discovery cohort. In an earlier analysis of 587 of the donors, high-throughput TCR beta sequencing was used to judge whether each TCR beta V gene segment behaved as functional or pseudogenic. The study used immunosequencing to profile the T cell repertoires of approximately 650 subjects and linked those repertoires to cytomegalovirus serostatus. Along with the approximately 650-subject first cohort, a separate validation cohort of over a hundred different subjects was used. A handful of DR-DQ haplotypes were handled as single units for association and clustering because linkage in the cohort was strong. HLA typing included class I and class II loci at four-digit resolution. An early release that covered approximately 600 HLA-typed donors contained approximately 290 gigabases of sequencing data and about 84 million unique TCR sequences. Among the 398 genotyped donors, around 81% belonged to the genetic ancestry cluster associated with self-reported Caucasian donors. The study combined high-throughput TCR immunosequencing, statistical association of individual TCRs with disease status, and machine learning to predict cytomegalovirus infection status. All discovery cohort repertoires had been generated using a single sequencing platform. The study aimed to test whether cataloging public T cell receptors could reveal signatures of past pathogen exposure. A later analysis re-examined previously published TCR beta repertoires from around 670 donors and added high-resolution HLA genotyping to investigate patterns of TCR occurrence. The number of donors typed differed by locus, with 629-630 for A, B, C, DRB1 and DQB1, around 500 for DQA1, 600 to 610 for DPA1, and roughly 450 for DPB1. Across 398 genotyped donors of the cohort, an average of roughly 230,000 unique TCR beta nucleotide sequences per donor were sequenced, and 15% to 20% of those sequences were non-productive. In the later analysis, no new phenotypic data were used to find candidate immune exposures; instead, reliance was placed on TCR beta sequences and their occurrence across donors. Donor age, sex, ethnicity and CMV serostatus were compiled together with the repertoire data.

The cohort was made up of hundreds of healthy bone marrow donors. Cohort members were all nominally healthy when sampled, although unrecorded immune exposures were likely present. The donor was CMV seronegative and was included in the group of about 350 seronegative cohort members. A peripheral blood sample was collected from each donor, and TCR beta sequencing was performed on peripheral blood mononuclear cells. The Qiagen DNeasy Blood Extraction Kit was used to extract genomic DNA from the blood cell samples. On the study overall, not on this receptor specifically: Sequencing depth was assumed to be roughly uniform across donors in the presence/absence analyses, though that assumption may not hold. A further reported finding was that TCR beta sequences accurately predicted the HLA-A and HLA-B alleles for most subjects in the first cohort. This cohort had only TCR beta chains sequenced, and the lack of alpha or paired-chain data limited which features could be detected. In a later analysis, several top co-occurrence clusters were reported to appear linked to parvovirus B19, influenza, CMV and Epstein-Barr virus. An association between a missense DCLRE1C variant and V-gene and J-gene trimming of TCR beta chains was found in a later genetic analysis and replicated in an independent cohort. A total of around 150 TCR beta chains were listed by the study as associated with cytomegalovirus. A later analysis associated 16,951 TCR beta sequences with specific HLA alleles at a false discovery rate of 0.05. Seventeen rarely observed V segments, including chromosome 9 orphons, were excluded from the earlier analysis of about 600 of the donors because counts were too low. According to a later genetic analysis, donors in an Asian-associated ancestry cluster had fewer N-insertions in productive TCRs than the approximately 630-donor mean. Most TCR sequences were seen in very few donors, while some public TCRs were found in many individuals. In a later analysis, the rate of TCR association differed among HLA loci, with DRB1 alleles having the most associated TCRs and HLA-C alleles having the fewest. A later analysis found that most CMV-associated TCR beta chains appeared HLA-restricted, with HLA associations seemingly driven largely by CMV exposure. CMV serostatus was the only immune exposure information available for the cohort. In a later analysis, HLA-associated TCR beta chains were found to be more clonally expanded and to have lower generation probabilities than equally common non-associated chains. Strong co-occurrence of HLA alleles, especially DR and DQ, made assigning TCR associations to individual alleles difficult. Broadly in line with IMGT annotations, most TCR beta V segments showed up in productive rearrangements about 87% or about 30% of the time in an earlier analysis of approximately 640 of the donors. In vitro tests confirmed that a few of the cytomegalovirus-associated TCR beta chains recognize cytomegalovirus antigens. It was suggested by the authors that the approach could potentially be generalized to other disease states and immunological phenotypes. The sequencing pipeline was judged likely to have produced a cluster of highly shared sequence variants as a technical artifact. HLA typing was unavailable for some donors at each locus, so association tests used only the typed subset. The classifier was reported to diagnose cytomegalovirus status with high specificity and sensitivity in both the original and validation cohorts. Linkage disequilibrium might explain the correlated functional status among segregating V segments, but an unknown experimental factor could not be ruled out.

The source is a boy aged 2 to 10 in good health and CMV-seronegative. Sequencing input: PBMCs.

The CDR3 here reads CASSQDKGRGPYYEQYF. Here is the DNA: TGTGCCAGCAGCCAAGATAAAGGTAGGGGTCCCTACTACGAGCAGTACTTC. The rearranged chain carries TRBV4-2 and TRBJ2-7; TRBD1 is a weak D gene call, 5 bases matching. Measured from the cysteine to the phenylalanine, the CDR3 is 17 residues long. Only CDR3 DNA is held: 51 bases, read in frame from base 1. V drops 0 bases and J drops 3 bases, leaving 18 bases in between. Reading the germline V gene gives CDR1 LGHNA and CDR2 YNFKEQ.